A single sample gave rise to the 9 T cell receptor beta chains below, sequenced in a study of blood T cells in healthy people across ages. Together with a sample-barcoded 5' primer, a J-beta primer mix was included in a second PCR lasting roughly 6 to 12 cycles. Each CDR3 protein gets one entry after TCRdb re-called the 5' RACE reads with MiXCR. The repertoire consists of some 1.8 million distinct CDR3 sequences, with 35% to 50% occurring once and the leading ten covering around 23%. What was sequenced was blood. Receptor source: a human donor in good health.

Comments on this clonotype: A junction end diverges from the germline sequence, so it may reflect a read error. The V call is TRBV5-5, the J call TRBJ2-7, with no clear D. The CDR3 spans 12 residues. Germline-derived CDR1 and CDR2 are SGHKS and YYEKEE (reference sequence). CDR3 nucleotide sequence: TGTGCCGGCAGCTCATTTTCCTACGAGCAGTACTTC. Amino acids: CAGSSFSYEQYF.

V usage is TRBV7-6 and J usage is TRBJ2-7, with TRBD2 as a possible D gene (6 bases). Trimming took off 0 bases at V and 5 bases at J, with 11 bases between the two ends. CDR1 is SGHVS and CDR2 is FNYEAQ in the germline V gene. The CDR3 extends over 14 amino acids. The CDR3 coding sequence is TGTGCCAGCAGCTTAGCGACCGGACTAAACGAGCAGTACTTC. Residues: CASSLATGLNEQYF.

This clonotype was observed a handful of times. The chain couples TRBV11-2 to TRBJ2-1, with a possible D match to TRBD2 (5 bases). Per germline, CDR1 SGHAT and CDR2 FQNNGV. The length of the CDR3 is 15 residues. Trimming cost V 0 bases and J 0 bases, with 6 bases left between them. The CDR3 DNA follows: TGTGCCAGCAGCTTAGACGGGATCTCCTACAATGAGCAGTTCTTC. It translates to CASSLDGISYNEQFF.

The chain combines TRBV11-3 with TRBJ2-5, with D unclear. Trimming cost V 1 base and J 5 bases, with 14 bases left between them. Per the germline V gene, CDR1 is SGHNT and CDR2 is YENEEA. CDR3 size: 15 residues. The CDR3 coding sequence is TGTGCCAGCAGCTTAGGTAGGGTGCCGGAGGAGACCCAGTACTTC. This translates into CASSLGRVPEETQYF.

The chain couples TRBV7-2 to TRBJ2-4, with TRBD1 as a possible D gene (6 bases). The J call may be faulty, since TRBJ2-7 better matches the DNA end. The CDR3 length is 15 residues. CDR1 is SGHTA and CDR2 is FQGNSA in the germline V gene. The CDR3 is CASSLVWDIAYEQYF. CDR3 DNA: TGTGCCAGCAGCTTAGTGTGGGACATCGCCTACGAGCAGTACTTC.

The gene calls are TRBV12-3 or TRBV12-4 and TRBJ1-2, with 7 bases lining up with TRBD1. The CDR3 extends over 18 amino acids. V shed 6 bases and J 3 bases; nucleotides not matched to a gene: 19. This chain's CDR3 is CASSVNHRPGGLDYGYTF. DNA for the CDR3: TGTGCCAGCAGCGTCAACCACCGACCAGGGGGACTTGACTATGGCTACACCTTC.

DNA of the CDR3: TGTGCCAGCAGTGAACAGGGGGCGAGCGAGCAGTACTTC. Translating it yields CASSEQGASEQYF. This chain connects TRBV6-1 to TRBJ2-7, with TRBD1 identical over 8 bases. The junction had 3 bases not matched to a gene; V was cut back by 2 bases and J by 6 bases. The germline V gene encodes CDR1 MNHNS and CDR2 SASEGT. The CDR3 covers 13 residues.

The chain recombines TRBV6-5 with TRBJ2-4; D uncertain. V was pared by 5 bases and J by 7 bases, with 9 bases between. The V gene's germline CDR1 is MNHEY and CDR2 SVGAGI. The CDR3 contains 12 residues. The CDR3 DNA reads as TGTGCCAGCAGTCCGGGTCACAACATTCAGTACTTC. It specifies CASSPGHNIQYF.

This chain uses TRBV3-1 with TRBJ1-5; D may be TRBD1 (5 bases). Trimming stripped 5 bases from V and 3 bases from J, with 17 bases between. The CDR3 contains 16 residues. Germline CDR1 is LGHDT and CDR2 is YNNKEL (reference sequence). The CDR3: CASSDRTTSFNQPQHF. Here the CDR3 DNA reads TGTGCCAGCAGCGATAGGACAACCTCCTTCAATCAGCCCCAGCATTTT.